Below are 25 T cell receptor beta chains sequenced from a single sample in a study of metastatic and nonmetastatic thyroid tumors. No patient received treatment before thyroid surgery. TCRdb re-analyzed the PCR reads through MiXCR. Among around 40,000 clones listed, around an eighth were seen once. Material for sequencing was blood. The receptors shown here come from a female donor with papillary thyroid cancer or a benign thyroid nodule (not recorded which). Some clones in this sample may be carry-over from other donors' samples.

This clone was recorded at least ten times. This may be a read error, as it is one base from a much larger clone. Other DNA sequences in this specimen translate into the identical CDR3. The chain recombines TRBV6-1 with TRBJ2-3; TRBD1 is a possible D gene (5 bases). Germline CDR1 reads MNHNS; CDR2 reads SASEGT. Trimming left V 6 bases short and J 6 bases short, with 19 bases between. CDR3 length: 15 amino acids. The CDR3 region is CASSENLGPTDTQYF. The CDR3 DNA follows: TGTGCCAGCAGCGAAAATCTGGGGCCCACGGATACGCAGTATTTT.

The V call is TRBV6-6, the J call TRBJ1-3; the D gene is possibly TRBD1 (6 bases). This CDR3 comprises 15 residues. The V gene's germline CDR1 is MNHNY and CDR2 SVGAGI (reference sequence). Trimming took 0 bases from V and 4 from J, leaving 10 bases between them. CDR3 bases: TGTGCCAGCAGTTACTCGATGGACAGAGGAAACACCATATATTTT. Translated: CASSYSMDRGNTIYF.

This clone was found many times. This chain links TRBV6-2 or TRBV6-3 with TRBJ2-3, with TRBD1 as a possible D gene (5 bases). The CDR3 runs 15 residues. CDR1 is MNHEY, CDR2 SVGEGT, per germline. V lost 6 bases to trimming and J lost 4 bases, with 17 bases between them. This chain's CDR3 is CASSFRGRAADTQYF. The CDR3 DNA reads as TGTGCCAGCAGCTTCCGAGGCAGGGCAGCAGATACGCAGTATTTT.

In its sample, this clone was seen many times. The rearrangement joins TRBV6-4 to TRBJ2-3; D remains ambiguous. The germline CDR1 and CDR2 sequences are MRHNA and SNTAGT. There are 11 residues in the CDR3. Trimming left V 4 bases short and J 5 bases short, with 4 bases between. CDR3 nucleotides: TGTGCCAGCAGTGTAGGAGATACGCAGTATTTT. Translating it yields CASSVGDTQYF.

This clone has at least ten counts. This chain joins TRBV5-1 and TRBJ1-4, with unresolved D. The CDR3 has 15 residues. Germline loops: CDR1 SGHRS, CDR2 YFSETQ. V shed 0 bases and J shed 5 bases, with 11 bases lying between them. CDR3 sequence reads: CASSLVSGSNEKLFF. CDR3 coding DNA: TGCGCCAGCAGCTTGGTTTCGGGATCCAATGAAAAACTGTTTTTT.

Of note for this clone: A much larger clone differs by one base, so this may be a read error. The rearrangement joins TRBV27 to TRBJ1-1, with 8 bases aligning to TRBD1. This CDR3 is built from 11 residues. Germline values: CDR1 MNHEY, CDR2 SMNVEV (reference sequence). The CDR3 DNA reads TGCGCCAGCAGTAACGGGACAGGCGCTTTCTTT. Its translation: CASSNGTGAFF.

This clone was detected only a few times. The chain recombines TRBV28 with TRBJ2-7; D may be TRBD1 (5 bases). The CDR3 length is 14 residues. CDR1 is MDHEN, CDR2 SYDVKM, per germline. V was trimmed by 5 bases and J by 6 bases, leaving 17 bases between them. CDR3 sequence reads: CASSTDSGVAEQYF. Written as DNA, the CDR3 is TGTGCCAGCAGTACCGACAGTGGAGTAGCCGAGCAGTACTTC.

This clone was seen repeatedly, ten times or more. The chain is built from TRBV7-9 and TRBJ1-5; D remains ambiguous. Germline-derived CDR1 and CDR2 are SEHNR and FQNEAQ (reference sequence). Trimming took 2 bases from V and 7 from J, leaving 6 bases between them. The CDR3 consists of 12 residues. The CDR3 DNA reads as TGTGCCAGCAGCTTACCGACCCAGCCCCAGCATTTT. Its protein product is CASSLPTQPQHF.

The table lists this clone with many counts. The same CDR3 also results from other DNA sequences found in this sample. The chain combines TRBV19 with TRBJ2-7; D may correspond to TRBD1 or TRBD2 (6 bases each). V lost 1 base and J lost 2, with 9 bases in between. The germline V gene encodes CDR1 LNHDA and CDR2 SQIVND (reference sequence). The CDR3 has 14 amino acids. The CDR3 here is CASSIGRDTYEQYF. For the CDR3, the DNA is TGTGCCAGTAGTATAGGGCGGGACACCTACGAGCAGTACTTC.

This clone has a count of ten or more. The J gene is TRBJ1-1, the V gene TRBV10-1; the D is unclear. The germline V and J ends were trimmed by 6 bases and 5 bases, with 10 bases remaining between them. This CDR3 has 12 amino acids. Germline V gene data show CDR1 as WNHNN and CDR2 as SYGVQD (reference sequence). CDR3 bases: TGCGCCAGCAGCCCGGACGGGACTGAAGCTTTCTTT. Its translation is CASSPDGTEAFF.

The table lists this clone with many counts. The CDR3 DNA is TGTGCCAGCAGTTTACCCGGGGCATACGCCTCTGGGGCCAACGTCCTGACTTTC. Its protein is CASSLPGAYASGANVLTF. The V and J genes are TRBV12-3 or TRBV12-4 and TRBJ2-6; the D call may be TRBD1 or TRBD2 (5 bases each). V lost 2 bases, J lost 0 bases, and 14 bases lay in between. The CDR3 is 18 residues long.

This clone was counted at least ten times. The genes are TRBV4-1 and TRBJ2-5, with 9 bases lining up with TRBD2. The CDR3 covers 17 residues. In germline, CDR1 is MGHRA, CDR2 YSYEKL. The V gene end was trimmed by 3 bases and the J gene end by 0 bases; junction bases not matched to a gene: 8. DNA of the CDR3: TGCGCCAGCAGCCAGAGCCCTAGCGGGACGTACCAAGAGACCCAGTACTTC. It encodes CASSQSPSGTYQETQYF.

There are many counts of this clone. This sample includes further DNA sequences coding for the same CDR3. The chain combines TRBV19 with TRBJ2-1; 7 positions agree with TRBD2. Germline V gene data show CDR1 as LNHDA and CDR2 as SQIVND (reference sequence). This CDR3 contains 14 residues. Trimming removed 7 bases from V and 6 bases from J; junction bases left unmatched: 9. The DNA for the CDR3 is TGTGCCAGTAAAAGGGAGGGGCTGGGCAATGAGCAGTTCTTC. Its translation: CASKREGLGNEQFF.

In its sample, this clone was seen many times. This chain links TRBV24-1 with TRBJ2-1; 8 bases are a match to TRBD1. Germline V gene data show CDR1 as KGHDR and CDR2 as SFDVKD. The CDR3 contains 17 residues. Trimming took 4 bases from V and 2 from J; bases not matched to a gene: 9. The chain's CDR3 is CATSENPGGDTYNEQFF. For the CDR3, the DNA is TGTGCCACCAGTGAGAACCCAGGGGGCGATACCTACAATGAGCAGTTCTTC.

The table lists this clone with many counts. The chain joins TRBV7-3 to TRBJ2-2; 7 bases align to TRBD2. Germline V gene sequence: CDR1 SGHTA, CDR2 FQGTGA. Unmatched junction bases numbered 7, after V lost 2 bases and J lost 4 bases. The CDR3 extends over 16 amino acids. This CDR3 is CASSLWTSRGTGELFF. The CDR3 nucleotides read TGTGCCAGCAGCTTATGGACTAGTCGAGGCACCGGGGAGCTGTTTTTT. The entire variable domain, with the rest obtained from reference TRBV7-3 and TRBJ2-2, is as follows: GAGVSQTPSNKVTEKGKYVELRCDPISGHTALYWYRQSLGQGPEFLIYFQGTGAADDSGLPNDRFFAVRPEGSVSTLKIQRTERGDSAVYLCASSLWTSRGTGELFFGEGSRLTVL.

This clone has ten or more counts. This sample also contains other DNA sequences that code for the same CDR3. The gene calls are TRBV6-1 and TRBJ2-5; TRBD2 is a possible D gene (6 bases). The CDR3 has 15 amino acids. Germline values: CDR1 MNHNS, CDR2 SASEGT. With 6 bases removed from V and 6 bases from J, the gap between germline ends came to 20 bases. The CDR3, as DNA: TGTGCCAGCAGCTCACCCCCGGGAGCCACAAAGACCCAGTACTTC. Translating gives CASSSPPGATKTQYF.

This chain links TRBV28 with TRBJ2-1; 9 bases fit TRBD1. V was pared by 3 bases and J by 5 bases, with 5 bases of the junction left unmatched. The CDR3 is made up of 15 amino acids. CDR1 MDHEN and CDR2 SYDVKM come from the germline V gene. The CDR3 protein is CASSLGGQGDNEQFF. CDR3 nucleotide sequence: TGTGCCAGCAGTTTGGGGGGACAGGGCGACAATGAGCAGTTCTTC. Variable domain in full (rest from reference TRBV28 and TRBJ2-1): DVKVTQSSRYLVKRTGEKVFLECVQDMDHENMFWYRQDPGLGLRLIYFSYDVKMKEKGDIPEGYSVSREKKERFSLILESASTNQTSMYLCASSLGGQGDNEQFFGPGTRLTVL.

This clone was recorded many times. CDR3 in DNA: TGTGCCAGCAGCCGGGGGAGCTCCTACAATGAGCAGTTCTTC. Amino acid sequence: CASSRGSSYNEQFF. V gene TRBV9 combines with J gene TRBJ2-1, with TRBD2 as a possible D gene (6 bases). CDR1 and CDR2 from the germline V gene are SGDLS and YYNGEE. The V end was cut by 4 bases, the J end by 0 bases, with 8 bases between. The CDR3 has 14 amino acids.

This clone was recorded at least ten times. The CDR3 DNA reads TGTGCCAGCAGTTCTGCGGACAGTGAGCAGTTCTTC. Translated: CASSSADSEQFF. The gene calls are TRBV12-3 or TRBV12-4 and TRBJ2-1, with D perhaps TRBD1 (6 bases). The CDR3 is made up of 12 amino acids. V was shortened by 4 bases and J by 9 bases, with 10 bases between the two germline ends.

This clone has a count of ten or more. Other nucleotide sequences from this sample produce the same CDR3. The rearrangement joins TRBV7-9 to TRBJ1-1, with a tentative D call TRBD1 (6 bases). Trimming removed 3 bases from V and 1 base from J, with 6 bases in between. Germline V gene data show CDR1 as SEHNR and CDR2 as FQNEAQ (reference sequence). There are 13 residues in the CDR3. This CDR3 is CASSLGANTEAFF. Here the CDR3 DNA reads TGTGCCAGCAGCTTGGGGGCGAACACTGAAGCTTTCTTT.

With regard to this clone: A much larger clone lies one base from this, so it may be a read error. The V call is TRBV5-4, the J call TRBJ1-2; maybe TRBD1 (5 bases). CDR3 length: 14 amino acids. Germline assignment: CDR1 SGHNT and CDR2 YYREEE (reference sequence). Between the trimmed V and J ends, which lost 5 bases and 6 bases, there was a span of 17 bases. Here the CDR3 reads CASSLFRGGDGYTF. Written as DNA, the CDR3 is TGTGCCAGCAGTTTGTTTCGGGGGGGAGATGGCTACACCTTC.

This clone is large within its sample. V and J are TRBV27 and TRBJ1-2; 7 bases align to TRBD1. This CDR3 contains 16 residues. V was clipped by 3 bases and J by 4 bases; unmatched bases: 11. Looked up from germline, CDR1 is MNHEY and CDR2 is SMNVEV (reference sequence). This chain's CDR3 is CASSLEPITGAYGYTF. The CDR3 DNA reads TGTGCCAGCAGTTTGGAGCCAATAACAGGGGCCTATGGCTACACCTTC.

Comments on this clone: A much larger clone differs by one base, so this may be a read error. The CDR3 carries no conserved terminal phenylalanine or tryptophan, so it likely arises from a read error. The rearrangement joins TRBV5-1 to TRBJ1-1; D ambiguous. There are 14 residues in the CDR3. V was cut by 1 base and J by 0 bases, with 7 bases left in between. CDR1 SGHRS and CDR2 YFSETQ come from the germline V gene. The CDR3, as DNA: TGCGCCAGCAGCTTGTTAACGGTGAACACTGAAGCTTTCCTT. Its translation: CASSLLTVNTEAFL.

Sample share makes this clone medium-sized. This CDR3 reads CASSGTGQSSYNEQFF. For the CDR3, the DNA is TGTGCCAGCAGTGGAACAGGCCAGAGCTCCTACAATGAGCAGTTCTTC. This chain connects TRBV2 to TRBJ2-1, with a weak D call TRBD1 (5 bases). The germline gives CDR1 SNHLY, CDR2 FYNNEI. The V end lost 4 bases, the J end lost 0 bases, and 13 bases lay between the germline ends. CDR3 size: 16 residues.

This clone was counted ten times or more. The DNA for the CDR3 is TGTGCCAGCAGTTCATCGGGATCTACAGCCCTCTACAATGAGCAGTTCTTC. Amino acids: CASSSSGSTALYNEQFF. The genes are TRBV28 and TRBJ2-1; a possible D gene is TRBD2 (5 bases). This CDR3 contains 17 residues. V was clipped by 4 bases and J by 3 bases, with 19 bases between them. Germline assignment: CDR1 MDHEN and CDR2 SYDVKM.